One and the same sample provided the 25 T cell receptor beta chains below, sequenced in a study of CD8 T cells in Susac syndrome. About 0.5 to 1 ug RNA was reverse transcribed with random hexamers. TCRdb re-called the immunoSEQ multiplex PCR reads with MiXCR, one entry per CDR3 protein. The data contain 90,000 to 150,000 distinct CDR3 sequences, approximately 91% of them singletons. The specimen sequenced was CD4+ T cells from PBMCs. The source of these receptors is a human donor in good health.

The chain joins TRBV5-1 to TRBJ2-5; possible D gene TRBD1, 6 bases. Trimming took off 4 bases at V and 2 bases at J, with 18 bases between the two ends. From germline, CDR1 is SGHRS and CDR2 YFSETQ. The CDR3 contains 16 residues. In DNA form, the CDR3 reads TGCGCCAGCAGCAGTGGGCCTCCAGGGGCGCAAGAGACCCAGTACTTC. Protein product: CASSSGPPGAQETQYF.

V usage is TRBV6-6 and J usage is TRBJ2-3; D possibly corresponds to TRBD1 (6 bases). CDR3 length: 16 residues. Germline loops: CDR1 MNHNY, CDR2 SVGAGI (reference sequence). Trimming pared 4 bases from V and 1 base from J, leaving 15 bases between. CDR3 sequence: CASSSQQGWGTDTQYF. CDR3 coding DNA: TGTGCCAGCAGTTCCCAACAGGGATGGGGCACAGATACGCAGTATTTT.

CDR3 sequence (DNA): TGCGCCAGCAGAAAGGCAACAGGTGATACGCAGTATTTT. Protein sequence: CASRKATGDTQYF. J is TRBJ2-3 and V is TRBV5-1, with a tentative D call TRBD1 (5 bases). The CDR3 spans 13 residues. Germline V gene sequence: CDR1 SGHRS, CDR2 YFSETQ. The ends were cut back, 5 bases at V and 6 bases at J, with 13 bases in the middle. Full variable domain (outside the CDR3, taken from reference TRBV5-1 and TRBJ2-3): KAGVTQTPRYLIKTRGQQVTLSCSPISGHRSVSWYQQTPGQGLQFLFEYFSETQRNKGNFPGRFSGRQFSNSRSEMNVSTLELGDSALYLCASRKATGDTQYFGPGTRLTVL.

V usage is TRBV6-6 and J usage is TRBJ2-1; either TRBD1 or TRBD2 may supply D (6 bases each). The germline V gene has CDR1 MNHNY and CDR2 SVGAGI (reference sequence). The V end lost 0 bases, the J end lost 3 bases, and 12 bases lay between the germline ends. This CDR3 spans 16 amino acids. CDR3 sequence: CASSYSSGGGYNEQFF. As DNA, the CDR3 is TGTGCCAGCAGTTACTCGTCTGGAGGGGGCTACAATGAGCAGTTCTTC.

The gene calls are TRBV7-9 and TRBJ2-7; D is possibly TRBD1 or TRBD2 (5 bases each). Looked up from germline, CDR1 is SEHNR and CDR2 is FQNEAQ (reference sequence). Deletions cut 5 bases from V and 6 bases from J, with 17 bases between. The CDR3 sequence is 14 residues long. The CDR3 loop reads CASSPQVTGAEQYF. The CDR3 DNA reads TGTGCCAGCAGCCCTCAGGTAACCGGGGCCGAGCAGTACTTC.

The gene calls are TRBV5-6 and TRBJ1-1; D is uncertain. The CDR3 is made up of 14 amino acids. Trimming took off 4 bases at V and 4 bases at J, with 14 bases between the two ends. Germline CDR1 and CDR2: SGHDT and YYEEEE. The CDR3 region is CASSPGLRSTEAFF. The CDR3 DNA sequence: TGTGCCAGCAGCCCAGGCTTGCGATCCACTGAAGCTTTCTTT.

CDR3 bases: TGCAGCGCAGGGACGAATGGAGGGTATGGCTACACCTTC. This translates into CSAGTNGGYGYTF. The J gene is TRBJ1-2, the V gene TRBV29-1; weak D call: TRBD1 (5 bases). In germline, CDR1 is SQVTM, CDR2 ANQGSEA. CDR3 length: 13 residues. V was shortened by 7 bases and J by 5 bases, with 17 bases between the two germline ends. The full variable domain, its missing parts supplied by reference TRBV29-1 and TRBJ1-2, is SAVISQKPSRDICQRGTSLTIQCQVDSQVTMMFWYRQQPGQSLTLIATANQGSEATYESGFVIDKFPISRPNLTFSTLTVSNMSPEDSSIYLCSAGTNGGYGYTFGSGTRLTVV.

J is TRBJ1-4 and V is TRBV20-1; D is undetermined. Germline CDR1 and CDR2: DFQATT and SNEGSKA (reference sequence). Trimming cost V 0 bases and J 6 bases, with 8 bases left between them. This CDR3 is 13 amino acids long. CDR3 loop: CSARDTTDEKLFF. In nucleotides, the CDR3 is TGCAGTGCTAGAGACACCACCGATGAAAAACTGTTTTTT.

The DNA of the CDR3 is TGCAGTGCTAGAGATGAGGACAGCTTTCCGTTAGCTAACTATGGCTACACCTTC. Translating it yields CSARDEDSFPLANYGYTF. The genes are TRBV20-1 and TRBJ1-2; D is perhaps TRBD1 (6 bases). The CDR3 consists of 18 residues. Germline V gene data show CDR1 as DFQATT and CDR2 as SNEGSKA (reference sequence). The germline V and J ends were trimmed by 0 bases and 0 bases, with 20 bases remaining between them.

This clonotype was detected only once. J is TRBJ2-1 and V is TRBV7-2, with 7 bases fitting TRBD2. Germline CDR1 SGHTA, CDR2 FQGNSA. CDR3 length: 15 residues. V lost 5 bases, J lost 3 bases, and 7 bases stayed unmatched. CDR3 DNA: TGTGCCAGCAGCACCGGCTGGGGGGGCTACAATGAGCAGTTCTTC. Translated, it gives CASSTGWGGYNEQFF.

The chain is built from TRBV28 and TRBJ2-2, with D possibly being TRBD1 (6 bases). Trimming removed 5 bases from V and 3 bases from J, with 16 bases in between. CDR3 length: 16 residues. CDR1 and CDR2 (germline): MDHEN, SYDVKM. DNA of the CDR3: TGTGCCAGCAGTCCGATTGACAGGATGGACACCGGGGAGCTGTTTTTT. It specifies CASSPIDRMDTGELFF.

The genes are TRBV2 and TRBJ2-7, with D perhaps matching TRBD1 (6 bases). CDR3 length: 14 amino acids. V shed 5 bases and J shed 4 bases, with 15 bases lying between them. Germline lookup yields CDR1 SNHLY and CDR2 FYNNEI. The CDR3 spells CASSPGAGAYEQYF. CDR3 sequence (DNA): TGTGCCAGCAGTCCAGGGGCTGGAGCATACGAGCAGTACTTC.

The V and J genes are TRBV25-1 and TRBJ2-6, with D unresolved. The CDR3 consists of 15 residues. Germline V gene data show CDR1 as MGHDK and CDR2 as SYGVNS. Trimming cost V 7 bases and J 0 bases, with 10 bases left between them. The CDR3 loop reads CASIGKDSGANVLTF. CDR3 sequence (DNA): TGTGCCAGCATAGGGAAGGACTCTGGGGCCAACGTCCTGACTTTC.

This chain joins TRBV9 and TRBJ2-4, with a weak D call TRBD2 (6 bases). Deletions cut 3 bases from V and 8 bases from J, with 15 bases between. The CDR3 consists of 14 residues. Germline V gene data show CDR1 as SGDLS and CDR2 as YYNGEE. In DNA, the CDR3 is TGTGCCAGCAGCGGGGCGGGACTTGGGGACATTCAGTACTTC. It encodes CASSGAGLGDIQYF.

The V gene is TRBV20-1, the J gene TRBJ1-4; TRBD1 is a possible D gene (5 bases). The CDR3 covers 14 residues. V was clipped by 7 bases and J by 8 bases, with 20 bases between them. Germline V CDR1 and CDR2: DFQATT, SNEGSKA (reference sequence). The CDR3 DNA sequence: TGCAGTGGAGAGGCGGCCCAGGGAGGGGAAAAACTGTTTTTT. The encoded protein is CSGEAAQGGEKLFF.

The J gene is TRBJ2-3, the V gene TRBV15; D is uncertain. Germline assignment: CDR1 LNHNV and CDR2 YYDKDF (reference sequence). The CDR3 has 12 residues. Between the trimmed V and J ends, which lost 6 bases and 0 bases, there was a span of 4 bases. The DNA for the CDR3 is TGTGCCACCAGAGAGAGCACAGATACGCAGTATTTT. Encoded protein: CATRESTDTQYF.

The chain couples TRBV2 to TRBJ1-2; 7 bases fit TRBD1. The CDR3 loop spans 16 amino acids. Trimming cost V 0 bases and J 4 bases; bases outside gene matches: 8. Germline CDR1 reads SNHLY; CDR2 reads FYNNEI. Here the CDR3 reads CASSEAGGLIRYGYTF. In DNA, the CDR3 is TGTGCCAGCAGTGAAGCAGGGGGCCTCATACGCTATGGCTACACCTTC.

This chain joins TRBV18 and TRBJ1-1; D gene unclear. Germline V lookup: CDR1 KGHSH, CDR2 LQKENI. This CDR3 is 15 amino acids long. Trimming took 2 bases from V and 4 from J, leaving 14 bases between them. The CDR3 protein is CASSPKGLDGTEAFF. In DNA form, the CDR3 reads TGTGCCAGCTCACCAAAGGGCCTGGATGGCACTGAAGCTTTCTTT.

This clonotype was counted a single time. The chain is built from TRBV7-2 and TRBJ1-2; D unclear. V lost 5 bases and J lost 0, with 10 bases in between. Germline-derived CDR1 and CDR2 are SGHTA and FQGNSA. CDR3 length: 14 residues. CDR3 amino acids: CASSIFRANYGYTF. The CDR3 nucleotides read TGTGCCAGCAGCATTTTTCGAGCTAACTATGGCTACACCTTC.

J is TRBJ2-3 and V is TRBV3-1; no reliable D call. Trimming removed 0 bases at V and 5 bases at J, with 18 bases between. Germline assignment: CDR1 LGHDT and CDR2 YNNKEL (reference sequence). The CDR3 totals 17 residues. Here the CDR3 reads CASSQDRMTFRGDTQYF. CDR3 sequence (DNA): TGTGCCAGCAGCCAAGATCGTATGACCTTTAGAGGAGATACGCAGTATTTT.

V gene TRBV4-3 combines with J gene TRBJ2-1; D is perhaps TRBD1 or TRBD2 (6 bases each). The CDR3 is 17 residues long. In germline, CDR1 is LGHNA, CDR2 YSLEER. The V gene lost 0 bases and the J gene lost 6 bases, with 18 bases spanning the gap. This chain's CDR3 is CASSQDRGAGLSNEQFF. For the CDR3, the DNA is TGCGCCAGCAGCCAAGATAGGGGGGCAGGGCTTAGCAATGAGCAGTTCTTC.

This chain joins TRBV6-5 and TRBJ2-7, with D perhaps TRBD1 (6 bases). There are 13 residues in the CDR3. The germline CDR1 and CDR2 sequences are MNHEY and SVGAGI. V lost 5 bases to trimming and J lost 1 base, with 9 bases between them. The CDR3 protein is CASSRQVSYEQYF. CDR3 coding DNA: TGTGCCAGCAGTCGACAGGTTTCCTACGAGCAGTACTTC.

The gene calls are TRBV29-1 and TRBJ2-5; D unclear. The CDR3 runs 11 residues. Germline V gene data show CDR1 as SQVTM and CDR2 as ANQGSEA. V was trimmed by 7 bases and J by 5 bases, leaving 11 bases between them. CDR3: CSGGPSETQYF. The CDR3, as DNA: TGCAGCGGCGGTCCCTCCGAGACCCAGTACTTC.

This chain links TRBV20-1 with TRBJ1-5; TRBD1 is a possible D gene (6 bases). Per germline, CDR1 DFQATT and CDR2 SNEGSKA (reference sequence). The CDR3 spans 14 residues. V was cut by 5 bases and J by 3 bases, with 14 bases left in between. The CDR3 region is CSADDRSVNQPQHF. In DNA, the CDR3 is TGCAGTGCTGACGACAGGAGTGTCAATCAGCCCCAGCATTTT.

The chain couples TRBV27 to TRBJ1-5; 7 bases match TRBD1. V lost 6 bases, J lost 4 bases, and 15 bases stayed unmatched. Germline lookup yields CDR1 MNHEY and CDR2 SMNVEV (reference sequence). This CDR3 is built from 17 residues. DNA of the CDR3: TGTGCCAGCAGCGCTATGCCCGGGACAGCCTCAAATCAGCCCCAGCATTTT. It translates to CASSAMPGTASNQPQHF.